This TCR beta chain was obtained from a study of blood T cell repertoires in COVID-19. The wider study: Acute and convalescent COVID-19 specimens originated in the United States, Italy and Spain. PBMCs, B-cell-depleted T cells, or T cells provided the cDNA or gDNA that made up the material.

Per germline, CDR1 KGHSH and CDR2 LQKENI. The CDR3 is 20 residues long. Trimming cost V 3 bases and J 0 bases; bases outside gene matches: 11. In the original analysis: Amplified reference gene primers provided the basis for estimating nucleated cell counts. Measured with immunoSEQ multiplex PCR; TCRdb has only the in-frame clones, and not every one. That table furnishes V, J and clone size, whereas the DNA furnished D and trimming. The sample holds more than 65,000 clones, roughly 84% seen once. The clonotype comes from a man in his forties or fifties with active COVID-19. The rearrangement links TRBV18 to TRBJ2-2; 12 positions agree with TRBD1. Sequencing was performed on peripheral blood. The DNA of the CDR3 is TGTGCCAGCTCACCCCTCAGCGGGACAGGGGGCCTCTCGAACACCGGGGAGCTGTTTTTT. Translation: CASSPLSGTGGLSNTGELFF.